Presented here are 28 T cell receptor beta chains from one specimen sequenced in a study of blood T cell repertoires in COVID-19 (TCRdb year 2020). Receptor amplification or capture employed the immunoSEQ multiplex PCR assay. TCRdb carries this immuneACCESS record with in-frame sequences only. Its versions omit some clonotypes, under half of them owing to an unresolved V gene in the studies checked, with the rest unexplained. Across this sample there are 200,000 to 300,000 clones, with around nine tenths seen only once. 2.6% of the sample comes from the top ten. Sample: PBMCs or T cells enriched from blood (not recorded which). These receptors all come from a woman aged 18-29 years who had recovered from COVID-19.

This clone has a handful of counts. The chain uses TRBV11-2 and TRBJ1-6; 8 bases fit TRBD1. CDR3 length: 15 amino acids. Germline CDR1 is SGHAT and CDR2 is FQNNGV. Unmatched junction bases numbered 4, after V lost 5 bases and J lost 4 bases. The CDR3 DNA reads as TGTGCCAGCAGCGGGGACAGGTCTTATAATTCACCCCTCCACTTT. This codes for CASSGDRSYNSPLHF.

The CDR3 spells CATSNWAGEQYF. CDR3 in DNA: TGTGCCACCAGTAACTGGGCAGGCGAGCAGTACTTC. The J gene is TRBJ2-7, the V gene TRBV24-1; D unresolved. The CDR3 length is 12 residues. V was trimmed by 6 bases and J by 6 bases, leaving 11 bases between them. Germline assignment: CDR1 KGHDR and CDR2 SFDVKD.

V usage is TRBV5-1 and J usage is TRBJ2-2; TRBD2 matches 8 bases. After removal of 0 bases from V and 6 bases from J, the junction contained 10 bases not matched to a gene. This CDR3 has 17 residues. Germline V lookup: CDR1 SGHRS, CDR2 YFSETQ. CDR3 in amino acids: CASSLARGGRSAGELFF. The CDR3 bases are TGCGCCAGCAGCTTGGCCCGGGGGGGAAGGTCCGCCGGGGAGCTGTTTTTT.

The rearrangement links TRBV27 to TRBJ2-7; TRBD1 aligns across 8 bases. The V gene's germline CDR1 is MNHEY and CDR2 SMNVEV (reference sequence). This CDR3 is 13 amino acids long. V gave up 8 bases and J gave up 2 bases; unmatched junction bases: 5. CDR3 nucleotide sequence: TGTGCCAGCCGTGACAGGGGTCCCTACGAGCAGTACTTC. Protein sequence: CASRDRGPYEQYF.

In its sample, this clone was seen a few times. The rearrangement links TRBV6-2 or TRBV6-3 to TRBJ1-5; no clear D. Deletions cut 5 bases from V and 7 bases from J, with 18 bases between. Germline lookup yields CDR1 MNHEY and CDR2 SVGEGT. The CDR3 has 15 residues. The CDR3 DNA reads as TGTGCCAGCAGTGCCTCAGGCGGGGTTAGGCAGCCCCAGCATTTT. Amino acid sequence: CASSASGGVRQPQHF.

V and J are TRBV27 and TRBJ1-1; weak D call: TRBD1 (5 bases). There are 15 residues in the CDR3. Germline V gene lookup returns CDR1 MNHEY and CDR2 SMNVEV (reference sequence). V was trimmed by 5 bases and J by 2 bases, leaving 15 bases between them. CDR3 amino acids: CASSPRQYFNTEAFF. CDR3 bases: TGTGCCAGCAGTCCGAGACAGTACTTCAACACTGAAGCTTTCTTT.

This clone was recorded a few times. The chain carries TRBV4-3 and TRBJ1-2; tentative D call: TRBD1 (6 bases). V dropped 0 bases and J dropped 4 bases, with 6 bases sitting between them. Germline V gene lookup returns CDR1 LGHNA and CDR2 YSLEER. CDR3 size: 13 residues. The CDR3 reads CASSQEGAYGYTF. The CDR3 DNA is TGCGCCAGCAGCCAAGAGGGGGCCTATGGCTACACCTTC.

This clone was seen a single time. Here the CDR3 DNA reads TGTGCCAGCAGCGCCAGACTAGCGGGGGTCTCCTACAATGAGCAGTTCTTC. Translating gives CASSARLAGVSYNEQFF. The chain combines TRBV25-1 with TRBJ2-1, with 12 bases identical to TRBD2. There are 17 residues in the CDR3. Unmatched junction bases numbered 6, after V lost 6 bases and J lost 0 bases. Germline loops: CDR1 MGHDK, CDR2 SYGVNS.

The chain combines TRBV27 with TRBJ2-7, with D possibly being TRBD2 (6 bases). This CDR3 comprises 17 residues. Germline V lookup: CDR1 MNHEY, CDR2 SMNVEV (reference sequence). V was pared by 5 bases and J by 0 bases, with 20 bases between. CDR3 sequence: CASSEEMPGLISYEQYF. Written as DNA, the CDR3 is TGTGCCAGCAGTGAGGAGATGCCGGGACTCATCTCCTACGAGCAGTACTTC.

J is TRBJ1-1 and V is TRBV4-2, with D perhaps TRBD1 (6 bases). The CDR3 spans 16 residues. Per the germline V gene, CDR1 is LGHNA and CDR2 is YNFKEQ. Trimming took off 3 bases at V and 3 bases at J, with 17 bases between the two ends. Here the CDR3 DNA reads TGTGCCAGCAGCCAGGGAATTGCGCAGGGGCACACTGAAGCTTTCTTT. It specifies CASSQGIAQGHTEAFF.

The V and J genes are TRBV6-5 and TRBJ2-5; no definite D call. CDR3 size: 12 residues. Germline values: CDR1 MNHEY, CDR2 SVGAGI. V lost 6 bases and J lost 1, with 6 bases in between. The CDR3 sequence is CASRATQETQYF. The CDR3 coding sequence is TGTGCCAGCAGAGCGACCCAAGAGACCCAGTACTTC.

The rearrangement uses TRBV2 and TRBJ2-3, with 14 bases that match TRBD2. J gave up 2 bases and V 2 bases, and 6 bases lay outside the gene matches. The CDR3 loop spans 18 amino acids. CDR1 is SNHLY and CDR2 is FYNNEI in the germline V gene. The CDR3 spells CASSERLAGGRSTDTQYF. CDR3 nucleotides: TGTGCCAGCAGTGAAAGACTAGCGGGGGGGCGTTCCACAGATACGCAGTATTTT.

The chain links TRBV9 to TRBJ2-7; TRBD2 matches at 11 bases. From germline, CDR1 is SGDLS and CDR2 YYNGEE. This CDR3 is 15 amino acids long. V was clipped by 4 bases and J by 5 bases; unmatched bases: 8. CDR3 region: CASSKTSGTINEQYF. In nucleotides, the CDR3 is TGTGCCAGCAGCAAGACTAGCGGGACTATTAACGAGCAGTACTTC.

The chain carries TRBV29-1 and TRBJ1-1; D perhaps matches TRBD1 (6 bases). Germline V CDR1 and CDR2: SQVTM, ANQGSEA. The V end was cut by 5 bases, the J end by 0 bases, with 16 bases between. The CDR3 runs 15 residues. The CDR3 region has the DNA TGCAGCGTTAAGATAAGGGACACGGTGAACACTGAAGCTTTCTTT. It codes for CSVKIRDTVNTEAFF.

The chain combines TRBV11-2 with TRBJ1-1, with 10 bases fitting TRBD1. Germline V gene sequence: CDR1 SGHAT, CDR2 FQNNGV. CDR3 size: 16 residues. V gave up 2 bases and J gave up 0 bases; unmatched junction bases: 3. The CDR3 sequence: CASSLTTGGLNTEAFF. For the CDR3, the DNA is TGTGCCAGCAGCTTAACGACAGGGGGCCTGAACACTGAAGCTTTCTTT.

The V call is TRBV28, the J call TRBJ1-2, with D unclear. The CDR3 loop spans 11 amino acids. Looked up from germline, CDR1 is MDHEN and CDR2 is SYDVKM. Trimming pared 6 bases from V and 8 bases from J, leaving 10 bases between. CDR3 bases: TGTGCCAGCAGGAAGGCGGGGGGCTACACCTTC. This sequence encodes CASRKAGGYTF.

This clone was recorded once. The rearrangement joins TRBV12-3 or TRBV12-4 to TRBJ1-5, with D uncertain. Trimming stripped 8 bases from V and 4 bases from J, with 9 bases between. This CDR3 has 12 residues. CDR3 sequence (DNA): TGTGCCAGCCAGAGGGTAAATCAGCCCCAGCATTTT. Residues: CASQRVNQPQHF.

The chain recombines TRBV5-4 with TRBJ1-2, with 10 nucleotides matching TRBD1. Germline loops: CDR1 SGHNT, CDR2 YYREEE (reference sequence). Trimming cost V 3 bases and J 4 bases; bases outside gene matches: 9. This CDR3 has 16 amino acids. The CDR3 reads CASSSWDRGTSYGYTF. The CDR3 DNA is TGTGCCAGCAGCTCCTGGGACAGGGGCACGTCCTATGGCTACACCTTC.

The CDR3 region is CAWGQNYNSPLHF. CDR3 sequence (DNA): TGTGCCTGGGGACAGAACTATAATTCACCCCTCCACTTT. The chain has TRBV30 and TRBJ1-6, with D possibly matching TRBD1 (6 bases). V was clipped by 5 bases and J by 3 bases, with 8 bases between them. The germline V gene has CDR1 GTSNPN and CDR2 SVGIG (reference sequence). CDR3 size: 13 residues.

This chain links TRBV3-1 (or the pseudogene TRBV3-2) with TRBJ2-5; 15 nucleotides line up with TRBD2. This CDR3 is 15 amino acids long. V trimming: 7 bases; J trimming: 5 bases; junction bases outside the gene matches: 5. The germline V gene encodes CDR1 LGHDT and CDR2 YNNKEL (reference sequence). In nucleotides, the CDR3 is TGTGCCAGCACCGGACTAGCGGGGGGGCACGAGACCCAGTACTTC. Its translation is CASTGLAGGHETQYF.

The J gene is TRBJ2-7, the V gene TRBV4-1; D uncertain. The CDR3 length is 13 residues. Trimming pared 0 bases from V and 3 bases from J, leaving 6 bases between. Germline CDR1 and CDR2: MGHRA and YSYEKL. The CDR3 protein is CASSQDLYYEQYF. CDR3 nucleotide sequence: TGCGCCAGCAGCCAAGATTTGTACTACGAGCAGTACTTC.

The chain is built from TRBV3-1 (or the pseudogene TRBV3-2) and TRBJ1-2, with a possible D match to TRBD1 (5 bases). V was clipped by 6 bases and J by 3 bases, with 17 bases between them. There are 15 residues in the CDR3. Germline V gene sequence: CDR1 LGHDT, CDR2 YNNKEL (reference sequence). The CDR3 loop reads CASSPRVRGDYGYTF. CDR3 in DNA: TGTGCCAGCAGTCCACGAGTTAGGGGCGACTATGGCTACACCTTC.

The chain employs TRBV11-2 and TRBJ1-1; D gene unclear. The CDR3 length is 15 residues. V was trimmed by 1 base and J by 2 bases, leaving 11 bases between them. In germline, CDR1 is SGHAT, CDR2 FQNNGV. DNA of the CDR3: TGTGCCAGCAGCTTAGGGGTACGGGAAAACACTGAAGCTTTCTTT. Protein product: CASSLGVRENTEAFF.

The V call is TRBV9, the J call TRBJ1-2, with 8 bases identical to TRBD1. CDR3 length equals 15 residues. CDR1 SGDLS and CDR2 YYNGEE come from the germline V gene. V gave up 4 bases and J gave up 6 bases; unmatched junction bases: 11. CDR3 region: CASSQDRVPGDGYTF. The CDR3 coding sequence is TGTGCCAGCAGCCAGGACAGGGTTCCGGGAGATGGCTACACCTTC.

The rearrangement uses TRBV6-5 and TRBJ1-2, with 7 bases fitting TRBD1. The germline gives CDR1 MNHEY, CDR2 SVGAGI. V trimming: 5 bases; J trimming: 3 bases; junction bases outside the gene matches: 6. This CDR3 spans 14 amino acids. CDR3 region: CASSPTDRDYGYTF. The DNA for the CDR3 is TGTGCCAGCAGTCCCACCGACAGGGACTATGGCTACACCTTC.

The chain combines TRBV6-5 with TRBJ1-2; no definite D call. V was cut by 4 bases and J by 4 bases, with 16 bases left in between. CDR3 length equals 15 residues. Germline V gene lookup returns CDR1 MNHEY and CDR2 SVGAGI. In nucleotides, the CDR3 is TGTGCCAGCAGTTCCCTTCTTGGAGGATTCTATGGCTACACCTTC. It codes for CASSSLLGGFYGYTF.

This chain uses TRBV6-5 with TRBJ2-1; TRBD1 matches 8 bases. The CDR3 is made up of 15 amino acids. From germline, CDR1 is MNHEY and CDR2 SVGAGI. The trim removed 7 bases at V and 6 bases at J, leaving 11 bases unmatched. CDR3 sequence reads: CASITRGPGSNEQFF. CDR3 in DNA: TGTGCCAGCATCACCAGGGGGCCCGGTAGCAATGAGCAGTTCTTC.

J is TRBJ1-1 and V is TRBV30, with D possibly being TRBD1 (5 bases). Trimming left V 6 bases short and J 0 bases short, with 11 bases between. Germline V CDR1 and CDR2: GTSNPN, SVGIG (reference sequence). The CDR3 has 13 residues. The CDR3 coding sequence is TGTGCCTGTAAGGGGCCGATGAACACTGAAGCTTTCTTT. Translation: CACKGPMNTEAFF.